Presented here are 29 T cell receptor beta chains from one specimen sequenced in a study of long-term antiretroviral therapy in people with HIV. This was the immunoSEQ v3.0 assay at survey level. Clones were sequenced by immunoSEQ multiplex PCR, and TCRdb holds only the in-frame ones, with some missing. The sample includes approximately 36,000 clones, more than 65% seen only once; the top ten take roughly 6.6%. The input for sequencing was unsorted PBMCs, taken 0.6 years after starting antiretroviral therapy. The receptor set was obtained from a man younger than 30 with HIV.

CDR3 sequence reads: CASSLGGLAGGNEQYF. For the CDR3, the DNA is TGCGCCAGCAGCTTGGGAGGACTAGCGGGAGGCAACGAGCAGTACTTC. The rearrangement joins TRBV5-1 to TRBJ2-7; TRBD2 agrees at 14 bases. This CDR3 region has 16 residues. The junction had 4 bases not matched to a gene; V was cut back by 0 bases and J by 5 bases. Germline assignment: CDR1 SGHRS and CDR2 YFSETQ.

The CDR3 DNA is TGTGCCAGCAGCTTAGCCTGGGGCGGGACTTACAATGAGCAGTTCTTC. It specifies CASSLAWGGTYNEQFF. J is TRBJ2-1 and V is TRBV11-2; D might be TRBD2 (6 bases). The CDR3 has 16 amino acids. Germline assignment: CDR1 SGHAT and CDR2 FQNNGV. V was cut by 1 base and J by 4 bases, with 14 bases left in between.

The gene calls are TRBV15 and TRBJ1-1, with a tentative D call TRBD1 (5 bases). CDR1 and CDR2 (germline): LNHNV, YYDKDF (reference sequence). V was clipped by 1 base and J by 11 bases, with 17 bases between them. The CDR3 sequence is 14 residues long. The CDR3 loop reads CATSRGDPELRAFF. The CDR3 coding sequence is TGTGCCACCAGCAGAGGGGACCCGGAGTTGCGCGCTTTCTTT. The variable domain in full, completed from reference TRBV15 and TRBJ1-1, reads DAMVIQNPRYQVTQFGKPVTLSCSQTLNHNVMYWYQQKSSQAPKLLFHYYDKDFNNEADTPDNFQSRRPNTSFCFLDIRSPGLGDTAMYLCATSRGDPELRAFFGQGTRLTVV.

The chain combines TRBV4-3 with TRBJ2-7; 7 bases match TRBD2. Germline V gene data show CDR1 as LGHNA and CDR2 as YSLEER. V shed 1 base, J shed 3 bases, and the junction held 6 bases outside the gene matches. The CDR3 consists of 15 residues. This CDR3 is CASSQGSGRGYEQYF. CDR3 DNA: TGCGCCAGCAGCCAAGGGTCAGGGAGGGGCTACGAGCAGTACTTC.

The V call is TRBV5-4, the J call TRBJ2-7; tentatively, D is TRBD1 (5 bases). Germline V CDR1 and CDR2: SGHNT, YYREEE (reference sequence). Trimming removed 3 bases from V and 0 bases from J, with 13 bases in between. The CDR3 runs 15 residues. CDR3 sequence: CASSSLSTGSYEQYF. In nucleotides, the CDR3 is TGTGCCAGCAGCTCCTTGAGTACAGGCTCCTACGAGCAGTACTTC.

This rearrangement joins TRBV23-1 to TRBJ2-7; either TRBD1 or TRBD2 may fit D (5 bases each). TRBV23-1 falls under the ORF class, with uncertain function. The CDR3 is made up of 15 amino acids. V was cut by 3 bases and J by 3 bases, with 15 bases left in between. The CDR3 DNA sequence: TGCGCCAGCAGTCACTTGGGACGGTCCCTCTACGAGCAGTACTTC. Translated: CASSHLGRSLYEQYF.

The V call is TRBV2, the J call TRBJ2-1, with 10 nucleotides matching TRBD2. Per the germline V gene, CDR1 is SNHLY and CDR2 is FYNNEI. This CDR3 is 15 amino acids long. The V gene end was trimmed by 8 bases and the J gene end by 3 bases; junction bases not matched to a gene: 7. The CDR3 sequence is CASAGGTSVYNEQFF. CDR3 nucleotide sequence: TGTGCCAGCGCTGGAGGGACTAGCGTCTACAATGAGCAGTTCTTC.

In its sample, this clone was seen a few times. CDR3 DNA: TGTGCCAGCAGCTTGGGGCTAGCCAACACCGGGGAGCTGTTTTTT. Its translation is CASSLGLANTGELFF. The chain links TRBV5-6 to TRBJ2-2; tentative D call: TRBD2 (5 bases). The CDR3 runs to 15 residues. Germline-derived CDR1 and CDR2 are SGHDT and YYEEEE. Trimming removed 0 bases from V and 2 bases from J, with 8 bases in between. Combining the CDR3 with reference TRBV5-6 and TRBJ2-2 gives the whole variable domain DAGVTQSPTHLIKTRGQQVTLRCSPKSGHDTVSWYQQALGQGPQFIFQYYEEEERQRGNFPDRFSGHQFPNYSSELNVNALLLGDSALYLCASSLGLANTGELFFGEGSRLTVL.

This clone was seen a few times. The CDR3 spells CASSYETLTGELFF. In DNA, the CDR3 is TGTGCCAGCAGTTACGAGACTCTCACCGGGGAGCTGTTTTTT. The chain has TRBV6-5 and TRBJ2-2, with D unresolved. The V gene lost 2 bases and the J gene lost 4 bases, with 8 bases spanning the gap. The CDR3 runs to 14 residues. CDR1 MNHEY and CDR2 SVGAGI come from the germline V gene.

This clone has a handful of counts. The V gene is TRBV7-9, the J gene TRBJ2-7; maybe TRBD2 (5 bases). The CDR3 extends over 12 amino acids. CDR1 and CDR2 (germline): SEHNR, FQNEAQ (reference sequence). V lost 7 bases to trimming and J lost 5 bases, with 12 bases between them. The CDR3, as DNA: TGTGCCAGCAACCACGGGGTCCACGAGCAGTACTTC. Encoded protein: CASNHGVHEQYF. Full variable domain (rest looked up from reference TRBV7-9 and TRBJ2-7): DTGVSQNPRHKITKRGQNVTFRCDPISEHNRLYWYRQTLGQGPEFLTYFQNEAQLEKSRLLSDRFSAERPKGSFSTLEIQRTEQGDSAMYLCASNHGVHEQYFGPGTRLTVT.

The chain is built from TRBV28 and TRBJ1-2; D gene ambiguous. The CDR3 is 13 residues long. CDR1 and CDR2 from the germline V gene are MDHEN and SYDVKM. V shed 7 bases and J shed 4 bases, with 13 bases lying between them. The CDR3 DNA is TGTGCCAGCACCTCCCCCGGGTCCTATGGCTACACCTTC. Translation gives CASTSPGSYGYTF.

CDR3 sequence reads: CASSLAGRDGEKLFF. CDR3 in DNA: TGTGCCAGCAGCTTAGCCGGGAGGGACGGAGAAAAACTGTTTTTT. The chain recombines TRBV7-8 with TRBJ1-4; a weak D match, TRBD1 (5 bases). Trimming stripped 0 bases from V and 8 bases from J, with 13 bases between. Looked up from germline, CDR1 is SGHVS and CDR2 is FQNEAQ. The CDR3 has 15 residues.

The chain is built from TRBV18 and TRBJ2-5, with 11 positions matching TRBD2. Near its end, the DNA agrees better with TRBJ2-7, so the J call may be wrong. Per the germline V gene, CDR1 is KGHSH and CDR2 is LQKENI. This CDR3 is built from 15 residues. As DNA, the CDR3 is TGTGCCAGCGGCAAAACTAGCGGGAGACTTTACGAGCAGTACTTC. Translation: CASGKTSGRLYEQYF.

The chain has TRBV18 and TRBJ1-1; D is perhaps TRBD1 (5 bases). Deletions cut 5 bases from V and 8 bases from J, with 12 bases between. Germline V gene sequence: CDR1 KGHSH, CDR2 LQKENI. The CDR3 covers 12 residues. The CDR3 DNA sequence: TGTGCCAGCTCATCAGGGAAGTACGAAGCTTTCTTT. Amino acid sequence: CASSSGKYEAFF.

This chain uses TRBV5-6 with TRBJ2-3; 7 bases agree with TRBD2. J gave up 2 bases and V 3 bases, and 6 bases lay outside the gene matches. Germline V gene data show CDR1 as SGHDT and CDR2 as YYEEEE. The CDR3 sequence is 15 residues long. As DNA, the CDR3 is TGTGCCAGCAGCTCAAAGCGGGATTACACAGATACGCAGTATTTT. It codes for CASSSKRDYTDTQYF.

The V call is TRBV11-3, the J call TRBJ1-2, with D possibly matching TRBD1 (6 bases). V dropped 3 bases and J dropped 14 bases, with 19 bases sitting between them. Germline CDR1 and CDR2: SGHNT and YENEEA. The CDR3 consists of 13 residues. CDR3 region: CASSFPGTLSLTF. The DNA of the CDR3 is TGTGCCAGCAGCTTCCCCGGGACACTTAGCCTGACCTTC.

CDR3 sequence reads: CASRHRDRVYNEQFF. The CDR3 DNA follows: TGTGCCAGCAGACACCGGGACAGGGTTTACAATGAGCAGTTCTTC. The J gene is TRBJ2-1, the V gene TRBV7-2, with TRBD1 matching 9 bases. The CDR3 spans 15 residues. Germline V lookup: CDR1 SGHTA, CDR2 FQGNSA. The J segment lost 4 bases and the V segment lost 6 bases, leaving 7 bases of the junction unmatched.

This chain connects TRBV27 to TRBJ2-1; D remains unclear. The ends were cut back, 2 bases at V and 6 bases at J, with 8 bases in the middle. The CDR3 has 13 residues. Germline lookup yields CDR1 MNHEY and CDR2 SMNVEV (reference sequence). CDR3 sequence: CASSLGFLNEQFF. The CDR3 DNA follows: TGTGCCAGCAGTTTAGGCTTCCTCAATGAGCAGTTCTTC.

This chain uses TRBV27 with TRBJ2-2; 8 bases align to TRBD1. V lost 5 bases, J lost 3 bases, and 5 bases stayed unmatched. This CDR3 has 15 amino acids. Germline V gene sequence: CDR1 MNHEY, CDR2 SMNVEV (reference sequence). The chain's CDR3 is CASSDGQGYTGELFF. The CDR3 DNA reads as TGTGCCAGCAGTGATGGACAGGGTTACACCGGGGAGCTGTTTTTT.

This chain uses TRBV28 with TRBJ1-1; weak D call: TRBD1 (5 bases). This CDR3 contains 13 residues. The V gene lost 6 bases and the J gene lost 4 bases, with 12 bases spanning the gap. Germline V CDR1 and CDR2: MDHEN, SYDVKM. CDR3 sequence reads: CASRGGAFTEAFF. In DNA, the CDR3 is TGTGCCAGCAGGGGGGGTGCCTTCACTGAAGCTTTCTTT.

The chain joins TRBV11-2 to TRBJ2-6; no clear D gene. V lost 8 bases, J lost 2 bases, and 10 bases lay in between. This CDR3 region has 14 residues. CDR1 SGHAT and CDR2 FQNNGV come from the germline V gene. CDR3 sequence reads: CASGSGTGANVLTF. CDR3 sequence (DNA): TGTGCCAGCGGCTCGGGTACTGGGGCCAACGTCCTGACTTTC.

The chain recombines TRBV28 with TRBJ1-2; D ambiguous. Trimming took off 3 bases at V and 12 bases at J, with 17 bases between the two ends. The CDR3 runs to 13 residues. Germline assignment: CDR1 MDHEN and CDR2 SYDVKM. The DNA of the CDR3 is TGTGCCAGCAGTTTGACCAACCGGGTAACGGACACCTTC. Amino acid sequence: CASSLTNRVTDTF.

The genes are TRBV4-3 and TRBJ2-7, with a possible D match to TRBD2 (7 bases). Trimming left V 4 bases short and J 3 bases short, with 13 bases between. The CDR3 consists of 14 residues. CDR1 is LGHNA, CDR2 YSLEER, per germline. The CDR3 DNA reads as TGCGCCAGCAGCCGATACAGGGAGGGCTACGAGCAGTACTTC. This codes for CASSRYREGYEQYF.

V gene TRBV7-9 combines with J gene TRBJ2-1; D gene ambiguous. CDR3 length equals 12 residues. Looked up from germline, CDR1 is SEHNR and CDR2 is FQNEAQ (reference sequence). The V and J ends lost 1 base and 8 bases respectively, with 6 bases between them. CDR3 loop: CASSLVSDEQFF. In nucleotides, the CDR3 is TGTGCCAGCAGCTTAGTTTCCGATGAGCAGTTCTTC.

This chain links TRBV18 with TRBJ2-6, with TRBD1 identical over 7 bases. V was pared by 3 bases and J by 2 bases, with 4 bases of the junction left unmatched. The germline V gene has CDR1 KGHSH and CDR2 LQKENI. The CDR3 is made up of 16 amino acids. The CDR3 protein is CASSPSTGAGANVLTF. Written as DNA, the CDR3 is TGTGCCAGCTCACCCTCAACAGGGGCTGGGGCCAACGTCCTGACTTTC.

V and J are TRBV5-5 and TRBJ1-3, with D hard to call. Deletions cut 2 bases from V and 3 bases from J, with 9 bases between. This CDR3 is 14 amino acids long. Germline V gene sequence: CDR1 SGHKS, CDR2 YYEKEE (reference sequence). The CDR3, as DNA: TGTGCCAGCAGCTTAACAGCCCTTGGAAACACCATATATTTT. This codes for CASSLTALGNTIYF.

The V gene is TRBV28, the J gene TRBJ1-5; D gene ambiguous. With 7 bases removed from V and 3 bases from J, the gap between germline ends came to 13 bases. The CDR3 runs 14 residues. Germline CDR1 and CDR2: MDHEN and SYDVKM. The CDR3 is CASTPWQTNQPQHF. DNA of the CDR3: TGTGCCAGCACCCCGTGGCAAACCAATCAGCCCCAGCATTTT.

Regarding this clone: The same CDR3 also results from other DNA sequences found in this sample. The chain joins TRBV4-3 to TRBJ2-7; the match to TRBD2 covers 12 bases. The CDR3 extends over 15 amino acids. J was trimmed by 4 bases and V by 1 base; bases with no gene match: 2. From germline, CDR1 is LGHNA and CDR2 YSLEER. The CDR3 nucleotides are TGCGCCAGCAGCCAAGGGACTAGCGGGACTTACGAGCAGTACTTC. Its translation is CASSQGTSGTYEQYF.

The rearrangement links TRBV6-5 to TRBJ2-7; TRBD2 agrees at 15 bases. The V segment lost 2 bases and the J segment 6 bases; nucleotides outside the gene matches: 5. This CDR3 has 16 residues. The V gene's germline CDR1 is MNHEY and CDR2 SVGAGI. The CDR3 sequence is CASSYRTSGREREQYF. CDR3 nucleotide sequence: TGTGCCAGCAGTTACAGGACTAGCGGGAGGGAACGCGAGCAGTACTTC.